Shown below are 14 T cell receptor beta chains from a single sample sequenced in a study of regulatory T cells in long-lasting Graves disease. The authors built TCR beta libraries using iRepertoire HTBI primers and Arm-PCR of CDR3 regions. One entry per CDR3 protein, called by TCRdb with MiXCR from the multiplex PCR reads. The table has a few hundred thousand distinct CDR3 sequences, approximately 12% seen once. Specified time point: newly diagnosed GD, antithyroid drugs for less than 3 months. PBMC RNA served as the TCR library source. These data were also reused for a study on T cells in Graves' hyperthyroidism and ophthalmopathy.

The sample consisted of peripheral blood mononuclear cells (PBMCs), taken at new diagnosis, from a patient treated with antithyroid drugs. Source of these receptors: a woman aged 18-29 years with Graves disease.

This clonotype has at least ten counts. This sequence joins TRBV11-2 and TRBJ2-3; 7 nucleotides line up with TRBD2. The CDR3 spans 14 residues. CDR1 is SGHAT, CDR2 FQNNGV, per germline. The trim removed 5 bases at V and 2 bases at J, leaving 4 bases unmatched. The CDR3 sequence is CASSRGSPTDTQYF. CDR3 nucleotide sequence: TGTGCCAGCAGCCGCGGGAGTCCCACAGATACGCAGTATTTT.

This clonotype was recorded a few times. The chain joins TRBV7-2 to TRBJ2-5; D remains unclear. Trimming stripped 4 bases from V and 3 bases from J, with 12 bases between. CDR3 length: 14 amino acids. Germline loops: CDR1 SGHTA, CDR2 FQGNSA. The CDR3 is CASSSDGFEETQYF. CDR3 coding DNA: TGTGCCAGCAGCTCCGACGGGTTCGAAGAGACCCAGTACTTC. The whole variable domain, remainder taken from reference TRBV7-2 and TRBJ2-5, is GAGVSQSPSNKVTEKGKDVELRCDPISGHTALYWYRQSLGQGLEFLIYFQGNSAPDKSGLPSDRFSAERTGGSVSTLTIQRTQQEDSAVYLCASSSDGFEETQYFGPGTRLLVL.

The chain employs TRBV4-1 and TRBJ2-1; TRBD2 aligns across 12 bases. This CDR3 region has 21 residues. CDR1 and CDR2 (germline): MGHRA, YSYEKL. V was clipped by 0 bases and J by 4 bases; unmatched bases: 16. CDR3 residues: CASSQDGYGASGGGRYNEQFF. The CDR3 DNA reads as TGCGCCAGCAGCCAAGACGGATACGGGGCTAGCGGGGGGGGGAGATACAATGAGCAGTTCTTC.

The chain joins TRBV20-1 to TRBJ2-1, with D maybe TRBD2 (6 bases). The CDR3 sequence is 12 residues long. Trimming removed 3 bases at V and 6 bases at J, with 9 bases between. Per germline, CDR1 DFQATT and CDR2 SNEGSKA (reference sequence). The CDR3 here is CSASPTSNEQFF. The DNA for the CDR3 is TGCAGTGCTAGTCCGACTAGCAATGAGCAGTTCTTC.

This clonotype was counted ten times or more. The rearrangement joins TRBV12-3 or TRBV12-4 to TRBJ2-3; D possibly corresponds to TRBD1 (5 bases). This CDR3 has 16 residues. The V and J ends lost 3 bases and 2 bases respectively, with 15 bases between them. For the CDR3, the DNA is TGTGCCAGCAGTTTCTCAGGGAAGGGGTCCACAGATACGCAGTATTTT. Translated, it gives CASSFSGKGSTDTQYF.

This clonotype occurred many times. The rearrangement joins TRBV27 to TRBJ2-1; 12 bases line up with TRBD2. This CDR3 is 14 amino acids long. Germline trimming cut 5 bases from V and 10 bases from J; bases unmatched to any gene: 6. Germline V gene lookup returns CDR1 MNHEY and CDR2 SMNVEV (reference sequence). The CDR3 DNA sequence: TGTGCCAGCAGTCCCTCACTAGCGGGGGGCGAGCAGTTCTTC. This translates into CASSPSLAGGEQFF.

This clonotype was picked up many times. The V gene is TRBV7-2, the J gene TRBJ1-5; D ambiguous. The germline V gene encodes CDR1 SGHTA and CDR2 FQGNSA. V shed 5 bases and J shed 7 bases, with 18 bases lying between them. The CDR3 sequence is 15 residues long. The CDR3 protein is CASSPDADLGQPQHF. CDR3 coding DNA: TGTGCCAGCAGCCCGGACGCCGATCTGGGGCAGCCCCAGCATTTT. Full variable domain (remainder filled in from reference TRBV7-2 and TRBJ1-5): GAGVSQSPSNKVTEKGKDVELRCDPISGHTALYWYRQSLGQGLEFLIYFQGNSAPDKSGLPSDRFSAERTGGSVSTLTIQRTQQEDSAVYLCASSPDADLGQPQHFGDGTRLSIL.

The chain carries TRBV7-3 and TRBJ2-2; D remains ambiguous. The germline V gene has CDR1 SGHTA and CDR2 FQGTGA. Trimming took 5 bases from V and 1 from J, leaving 14 bases between them. CDR3 length equals 16 residues. The CDR3 sequence is CASSPYGRGNTGELFF. The CDR3 coding sequence is TGTGCCAGCAGCCCGTACGGGCGCGGGAACACCGGGGAGCTGTTTTTT.

In its sample, this clonotype was seen a few times. The genes are TRBV6-2 or TRBV6-3 and TRBJ1-2; D not resolved. Trimming took off 0 bases at V and 0 bases at J, with 11 bases between the two ends. The length of the CDR3 is 16 residues. The germline V gene encodes CDR1 MNHEY and CDR2 SVGEGT. CDR3 nucleotides: TGTGCCAGCAGTTACTCGTACAGCCTATCTAACTATGGCTACACCTTC. Translating gives CASSYSYSLSNYGYTF.

This clonotype was observed once. The J gene is TRBJ2-5, the V gene TRBV2; 15 bases line up with TRBD2. The CDR3 length is 15 residues. Germline lookup yields CDR1 SNHLY and CDR2 FYNNEI. Trimming at V came to 4 bases and at J to 7 bases, leaving 4 bases not matched to a gene. The CDR3 is CASSGTSGGAGTQYF. CDR3 nucleotide sequence: TGTGCCAGCAGTGGGACTAGCGGGGGGGCGGGGACCCAGTACTTC.

This rearrangement joins TRBV7-9 to TRBJ1-2, with TRBD1 identical over 8 bases. The CDR3 spans 15 residues. Losses at the gene ends were 4 bases for V and 3 bases for J; bases not matched to a gene: 7. Germline values: CDR1 SEHNR, CDR2 FQNEAQ (reference sequence). The CDR3 loop reads CASSYLDRGYYGYTF. The DNA for the CDR3 is TGTGCCAGCAGCTACCTCGACAGGGGCTACTATGGCTACACCTTC.

This clonotype has at least ten counts. The V call is TRBV11-2, the J call TRBJ1-2; TRBD1 aligns across 8 bases. This CDR3 contains 15 residues. Germline CDR1 reads SGHAT; CDR2 reads FQNNGV. The V segment lost 5 bases and the J segment 5 bases; nucleotides outside the gene matches: 10. Here the CDR3 reads CASSTGQGRMYGYTF. CDR3 sequence (DNA): TGTGCCAGCAGCACCGGACAGGGTAGGATGTATGGCTACACCTTC.

V usage is TRBV6-2 or TRBV6-3 and J usage is TRBJ1-2; a possible D gene is TRBD1 (6 bases). V lost 8 bases, J lost 5 bases, and 12 bases lay in between. This CDR3 is 12 amino acids long. Germline-derived CDR1 and CDR2 are MNHEY and SVGEGT. The CDR3 region has the DNA TGTGCCAGCCGGGACACTCATTATGGCTACACCTTC. This sequence encodes CASRDTHYGYTF.

The J gene is TRBJ2-5, the V gene TRBV6-1; TRBD2 aligns across 13 bases. Germline assignment: CDR1 MNHNS and CDR2 SASEGT. The CDR3 extends over 17 amino acids. With 4 bases clipped from V and 4 bases from J, the junction kept 9 bases outside the gene matches. Written as DNA, the CDR3 is TGTGCCAGCAGTGGAGAACGACTAGCGGGGGGAGCAGAGACCCAGTACTTC. This codes for CASSGERLAGGAETQYF.